This TCR beta chain was observed in a study of Tregs in tolerant kidney transplant recipients. Findings and caveats of the study: This study did not directly address biological reproducibility.

Trimming shortened V by 5 bases and J by 3 bases, and 13 bases separated the two germline ends. Germline V gene lookup returns CDR1 SEHNR and CDR2 FQNEAQ (reference sequence). The CDR3 runs to 14 residues. Sequenced by immunoSEQ multiplex PCR; TCRdb stores in-frame clones only, minus some. In all, the sample yields 20,000 to 30,000 clones. As to this clone: As yet, its antigen is unknown. The DNA ends 3 residues before the CDR3 does, and the rest of the CDR3 is filled in from the germline J gene.

Recipients received nonmyeloablative bone marrow transplants from related graft donors, with transient mixed chimerism. Unstimulated regulatory T cells (CD4+CD25+CD127-), CD4+CD25- non-regulatory cells, CD4 and CD8 cells were FACS-sorted from thawed PBMCs. This sequence originates from a human patient who received a combined kidney and bone marrow transplant. Some of the T cells might come from the graft donor. This chain links TRBV7-9 with TRBJ1-2, with D possibly matching TRBD1 (6 bases). The sequencing used CD4+ T cells from blood (PBMCs), collected 6 months after the transplant. This CDR3 reads CASSLEGVDYGYTF. CDR3 DNA (partial): TGTGCCAGCAGCCTGGAGGGGGTAGACTATGGC.